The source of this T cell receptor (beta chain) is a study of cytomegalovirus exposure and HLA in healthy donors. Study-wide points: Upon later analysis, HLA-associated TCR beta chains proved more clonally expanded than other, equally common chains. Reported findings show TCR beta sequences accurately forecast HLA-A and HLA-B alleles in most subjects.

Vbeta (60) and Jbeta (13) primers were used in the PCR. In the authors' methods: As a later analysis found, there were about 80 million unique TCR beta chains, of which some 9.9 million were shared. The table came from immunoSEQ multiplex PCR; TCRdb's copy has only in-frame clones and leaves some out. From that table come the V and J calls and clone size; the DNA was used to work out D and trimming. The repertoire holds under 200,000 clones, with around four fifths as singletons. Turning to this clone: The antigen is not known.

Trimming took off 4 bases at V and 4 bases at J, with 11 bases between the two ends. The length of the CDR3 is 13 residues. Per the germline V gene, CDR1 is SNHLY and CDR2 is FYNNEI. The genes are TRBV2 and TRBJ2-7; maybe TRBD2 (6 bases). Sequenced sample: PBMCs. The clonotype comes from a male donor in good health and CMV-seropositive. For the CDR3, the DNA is TGTGCCAGCAGTGTTGAGGGAGGTTACGAGCAGTACTTC. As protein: CASSVEGGYEQYF.